The present T cell receptor (beta chain) was sequenced within a study of OX40 agonist ivuxolimab in advanced cancers. Study outcomes and limitations: Dose levels from 0.1 to 3.0 mg/kg saw CD4+ and CD8+ blood T cells expand clonally by week 6.

The V gene's germline CDR1 is SGHNT and CDR2 YYREEE (reference sequence). The J segment lost 5 bases and the V segment lost 0 bases, leaving 7 bases of the junction unmatched. The CDR3 consists of 16 residues. TCRdb's table, derived via immunoSEQ multiplex PCR, lists solely in-frame clones and lacks some. Here the sample spans around 82,000 clones, about 89% being singletons. Comments on this clone: Its antigen is as yet unknown. Within the sample, other DNA sequences also encode this same CDR3.

The rearrangement joins TRBV5-4 to TRBJ1-5; 8 bases are a match to TRBD1. The sequencing here drew on CD4+ or CD8+ T cells sorted from blood, taken in a trial of the OX40 agonist ivuxolimab. The sequence derives from an adult with an advanced solid tumor such as melanoma, head and neck, liver or kidney cancer. Written as DNA, the CDR3 is TGTGCCAGCAGCTTGGGGGGGCAGGGGGCAGATCAGCCCCAGCATTTT. This sequence encodes CASSLGGQGADQPQHF. Together with reference TRBV5-4 and TRBJ1-5, the CDR3 gives the full variable domain: ETGVTQSPTHLIKTRGQQVTLRCSSQSGHNTVSWYQQALGQGPQFIFQYYREEENGRGNFPPRFSGLQFPNYSSELNVNALELDDSALYLCASSLGGQGADQPQHFGDGTRLSIL.